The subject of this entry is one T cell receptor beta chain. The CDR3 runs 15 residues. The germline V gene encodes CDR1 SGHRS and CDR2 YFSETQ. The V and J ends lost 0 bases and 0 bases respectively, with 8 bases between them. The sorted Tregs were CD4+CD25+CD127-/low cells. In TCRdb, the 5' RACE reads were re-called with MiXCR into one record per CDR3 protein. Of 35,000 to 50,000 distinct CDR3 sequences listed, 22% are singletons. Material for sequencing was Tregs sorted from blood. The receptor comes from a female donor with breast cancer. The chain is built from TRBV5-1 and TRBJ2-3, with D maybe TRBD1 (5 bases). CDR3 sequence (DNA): TGCGCCAGCAGCTTGGGACAGTCTAGCACAGATACGCAGTATTTT. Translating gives CASSLGQSSTDTQYF.